This paragraph covers one T cell receptor (beta chain) sequence. Its specificity is unknown. The repertoire was sequenced with immunoSEQ multiplex PCR; TCRdb's copy has only in-frame clones and lacks some. This table has 52,000 or so clones, 81% appearing once. These data are taken from a study of a mutant IDH1 vaccine in newly diagnosed glioma. This CDR3 is 13 amino acids long. The germline V gene has CDR1 SQVTM and CDR2 ANQGSEA. V gave up 4 bases and J gave up 0 bases, with 8 bases separating them. As for time point: week 23, last vaccination. Topical imiquimod was applied with each vaccine dose, which held 300 ug of mutant IDH1 20-mer peptide.

This clonotype was sampled from a woman aged 40 to 55 with glioma. Some clones in this sample may be carry-over from other donors' samples. The sequenced sample was PBMCs, obtained from a glioma patient whose treatment included an IDH1 peptide vaccine. This chain connects TRBV29-1 to TRBJ2-3; D could derive from TRBD1 or TRBD2 (5 bases each). Here the CDR3 reads CSVGGGSTDTQYF. Written as DNA, the CDR3 is TGCAGCGTTGGTGGGGGTAGCACAGATACGCAGTATTTT.